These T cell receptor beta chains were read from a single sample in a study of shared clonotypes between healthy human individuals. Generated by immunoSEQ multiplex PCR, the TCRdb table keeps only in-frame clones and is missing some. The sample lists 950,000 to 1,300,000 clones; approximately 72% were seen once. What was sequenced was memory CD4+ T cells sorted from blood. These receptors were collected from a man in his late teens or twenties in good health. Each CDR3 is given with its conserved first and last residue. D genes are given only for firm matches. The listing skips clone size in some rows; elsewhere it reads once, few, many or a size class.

TGCGCCAGCAGCTTGGTTACGGGTACACAAGAGACCCAGTACTTC,CASSLVTGTQETQYF,once,NA,TRBJ2-5,TRBV5-1
TGTGCCAGCTCACCACCCGGGGGGTACTCCTACAATGAGCAGTTCTTC,CASSPPGGYSYNEQFF,NA,TRBD2,TRBJ2-1,TRBV18
TGCAGCGCCTTAGGGGCCACCCTGACCAATGAGCAGTTCTTC,CSALGATLTNEQFF,NA,NA,TRBJ2-1,TRBV29-1
TGTGCCAGCAGTTTAGGGACAGCGAACACTGAAGCTTTCTTT,CASSLGTANTEAFF,NA,TRBD1,TRBJ1-1,TRBV28
TGTGCCAGCAGCCGGGACTTGGGCGAGCAGTACTTC,CASSRDLGEQYF,NA,NA,TRBJ2-7,TRBV5-8
TGTGCCAGCAGCCCAGGTTGGGGCGGGAGAACAGATACGCAGTATTTT,CASSPGWGGRTDTQYF,NA,TRBD2,TRBJ2-3,TRBV11-3
TGTGCCAGCAGTTTTCAGGGTGGCGGGGAAAAACTGTTTTTT,CASSFQGGGEKLFF,NA,NA,TRBJ1-4,TRBV6-5
TGTGCCAGCAGCCCCGGGACAGGGGTTGCAGATACGCAGTATTTT,CASSPGTGVADTQYF,NA,TRBD1,TRBJ2-3,TRBV7-9
TGTGCCAGTAGGACGGACGGCACCGGGGAGCTGTTTTTT,CASRTDGTGELFF,NA,NA,TRBJ2-2,TRBV19
TGTGCAGGGGACAAATTAGCCCATCCGTACTACAATGAGCAGTTCTTC,CAGDKLAHPYYNEQFF,NA,NA,TRBJ2-1,TRBV25-1